Given below is one T cell receptor beta chain in context. As yet, its antigen is unknown. In the original processing: The study took CDR3 differences across clinicopathological groups and made a distant-metastasis classifier for papillary thyroid cancer from them. MiXCR was used by TCRdb to re-call the PCR reads. The authors' filters were not applied to this entry. The table has around 27,000 clones, 14% to 15% seen once. The CDR3 spans 13 residues. CDR1 is KGHSH and CDR2 is LQKENI in the germline V gene. Trimming removed 1 base at V and 4 bases at J, with 7 bases between. The data belong to a study of metastatic and nonmetastatic thyroid tumors. As for the study in general: Comparison of repertoires was carried out across blood and tumor or nodule tissue from malignant and benign thyroid patients. Study-wide results and limits: As reported, TCR beta diversity in blood and tumor was significantly higher in malignant thyroid tumors than in benign nodules.

The entire patient cohort was treatment-naive prior to thyroid surgery. The receptor was isolated from a female donor with papillary thyroid cancer or a benign thyroid nodule (not recorded which). Some clones in this sample may be carry-over from other donors' samples. The source material was blood. This chain links TRBV18 with TRBJ1-2, with D possibly matching TRBD1 (6 bases). CDR3 region: CASSPQDSYGYTF. The CDR3 DNA reads TGTGCCAGCTCACCACAGGACAGCTATGGCTACACCTTC.